The clone carrying this TCR beta chain has just one count. After removal of 4 bases from V and 3 bases from J, the junction contained 6 bases not matched to a gene. The CDR3 runs 15 residues. Germline V CDR1 and CDR2: SGHKS, YYEKEE (reference sequence). Original processing methods: Amplification with reference gene primers provided the estimates of nucleated cell counts. The method was immunoSEQ multiplex PCR; TCRdb's version includes in-frame clones alone and lacks a portion of them. The V and J calls and the clone size are those of that table, but D and trimming were determined from the DNA. The table has 160,000 or so clones, 70% to 90% seen once. This entry comes from a study of blood T cell repertoires in COVID-19. Study background: PBMCs, B-cell-depleted T cells, or T cells provided the cDNA or gDNA that made up the material.

The receptor was isolated from a man aged 40-49 years with acute or convalescent COVID-19. The specimen sequenced was peripheral blood. This chain links TRBV5-5 with TRBJ1-2; 10 positions agree with TRBD1. In nucleotides, the CDR3 is TGTGCCAGCAGCGGACCAGGGACAGGGGACTATGGCTACACCTTC. Translating it yields CASSGPGTGDYGYTF.